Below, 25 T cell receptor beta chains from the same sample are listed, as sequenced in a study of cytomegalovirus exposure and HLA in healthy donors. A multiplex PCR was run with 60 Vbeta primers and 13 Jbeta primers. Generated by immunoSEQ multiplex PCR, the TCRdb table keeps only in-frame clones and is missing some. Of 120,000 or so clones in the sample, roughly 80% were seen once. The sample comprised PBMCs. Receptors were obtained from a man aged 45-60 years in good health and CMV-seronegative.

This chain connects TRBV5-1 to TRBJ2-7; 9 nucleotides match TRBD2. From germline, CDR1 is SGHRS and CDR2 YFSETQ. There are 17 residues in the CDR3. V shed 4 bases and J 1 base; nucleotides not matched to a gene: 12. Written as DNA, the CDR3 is TGCGCCAGCAGCCTGGGAGGCGGGGGGGCTCTATCCTACGAGCAGTACTTC. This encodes CASSLGGGGALSYEQYF.

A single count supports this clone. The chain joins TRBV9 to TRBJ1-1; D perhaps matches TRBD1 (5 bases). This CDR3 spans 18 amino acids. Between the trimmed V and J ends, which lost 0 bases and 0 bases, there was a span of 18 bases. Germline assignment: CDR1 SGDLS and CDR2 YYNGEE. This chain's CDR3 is CASSVDREGNTMNTEAFF. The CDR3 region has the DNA TGTGCCAGCAGCGTAGATAGGGAGGGGAACACAATGAACACTGAAGCTTTCTTT. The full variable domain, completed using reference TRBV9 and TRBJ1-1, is DSGVTQTPKHLITATGQRVTLRCSPRSGDLSVYWYQQSLDQGLQFLIQYYNGEERAKGNILERFSAQQFPDLHSELNLSSLELGDSALYFCASSVDREGNTMNTEAFFGQGTRLTVV.

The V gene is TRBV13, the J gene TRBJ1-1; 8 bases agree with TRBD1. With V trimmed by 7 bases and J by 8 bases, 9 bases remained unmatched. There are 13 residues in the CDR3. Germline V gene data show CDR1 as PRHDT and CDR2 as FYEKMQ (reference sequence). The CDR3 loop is CASTIPGTGEAFF. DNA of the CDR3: TGTGCCAGCACCATTCCCGGGACAGGAGAAGCTTTCTTT.

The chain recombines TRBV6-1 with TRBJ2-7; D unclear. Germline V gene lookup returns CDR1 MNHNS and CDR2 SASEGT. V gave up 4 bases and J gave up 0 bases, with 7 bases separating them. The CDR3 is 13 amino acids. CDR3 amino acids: CASSVTDSYEQYF. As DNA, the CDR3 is TGTGCCAGCAGTGTAACAGACTCCTACGAGCAGTACTTC.

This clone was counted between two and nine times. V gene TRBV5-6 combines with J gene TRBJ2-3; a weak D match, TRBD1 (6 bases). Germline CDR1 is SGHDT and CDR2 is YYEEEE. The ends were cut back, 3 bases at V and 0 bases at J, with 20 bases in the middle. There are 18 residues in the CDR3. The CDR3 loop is CASSSRTRRTVSTDTQYF. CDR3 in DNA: TGTGCCAGCAGCTCGAGAACTCGCCGGACAGTTAGCACAGATACGCAGTATTTT.

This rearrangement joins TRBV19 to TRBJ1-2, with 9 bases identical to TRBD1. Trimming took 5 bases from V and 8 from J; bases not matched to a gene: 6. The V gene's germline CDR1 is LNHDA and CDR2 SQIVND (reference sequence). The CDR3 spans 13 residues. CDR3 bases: TGTGCCAGTAGTGTGGACAGGGGCGACGGCTACACCTTC. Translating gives CASSVDRGDGYTF.

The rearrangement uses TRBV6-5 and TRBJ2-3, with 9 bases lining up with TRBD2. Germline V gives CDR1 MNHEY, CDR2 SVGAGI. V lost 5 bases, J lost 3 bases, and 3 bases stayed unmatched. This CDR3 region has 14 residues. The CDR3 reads CASSPGLATDTQYF. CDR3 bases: TGTGCCAGCAGTCCCGGACTAGCGACAGATACGCAGTATTTT.

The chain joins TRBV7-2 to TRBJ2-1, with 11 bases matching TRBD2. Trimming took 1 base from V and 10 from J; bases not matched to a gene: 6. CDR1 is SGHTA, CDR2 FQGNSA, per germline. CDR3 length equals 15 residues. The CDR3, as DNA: TGTGCCAGCAGCTTAGATCTAGCGGGGGGACGAGAGCAGTTCTTC. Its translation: CASSLDLAGGREQFF.

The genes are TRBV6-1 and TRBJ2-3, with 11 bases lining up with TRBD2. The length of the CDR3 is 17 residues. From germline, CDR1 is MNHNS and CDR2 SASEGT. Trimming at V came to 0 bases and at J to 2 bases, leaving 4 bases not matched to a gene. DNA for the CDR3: TGTGCCAGCAGTGAAGCCTCGACTAGCGGGGACACAGATACGCAGTATTTT. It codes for CASSEASTSGDTDTQYF.

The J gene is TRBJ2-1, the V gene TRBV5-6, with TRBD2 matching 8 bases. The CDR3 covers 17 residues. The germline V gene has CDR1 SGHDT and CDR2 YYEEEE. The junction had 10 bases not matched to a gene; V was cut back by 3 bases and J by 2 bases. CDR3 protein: CASSWGGALAAYNEQFF. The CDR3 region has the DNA TGTGCCAGCAGCTGGGGCGGGGCACTAGCGGCCTACAATGAGCAGTTCTTC.

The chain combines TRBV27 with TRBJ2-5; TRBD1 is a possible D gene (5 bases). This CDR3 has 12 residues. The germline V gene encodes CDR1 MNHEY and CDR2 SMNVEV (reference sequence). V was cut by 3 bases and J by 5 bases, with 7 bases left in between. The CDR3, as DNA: TGTGCCAGCAGTTTCTCAGGGGAGACCCAGTACTTC. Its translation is CASSFSGETQYF.

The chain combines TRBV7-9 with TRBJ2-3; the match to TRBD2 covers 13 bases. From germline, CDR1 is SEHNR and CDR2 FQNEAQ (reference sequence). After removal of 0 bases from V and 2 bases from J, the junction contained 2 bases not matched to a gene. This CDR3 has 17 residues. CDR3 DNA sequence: TGTGCCAGCAGCTTAGCGGGACTAGCGGGATCCACAGATACGCAGTATTTT. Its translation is CASSLAGLAGSTDTQYF.

Here the CDR3 reads CASSYQGQNIQYF. The CDR3, as DNA: TGTGCCAGCAGTTATCAGGGACAGAACATTCAGTACTTC. J is TRBJ2-4 and V is TRBV6-5; 7 bases map to TRBD1. This CDR3 is 13 amino acids long. Germline V lookup: CDR1 MNHEY, CDR2 SVGAGI. With 3 bases clipped from V and 7 bases from J, the junction kept 3 bases outside the gene matches.

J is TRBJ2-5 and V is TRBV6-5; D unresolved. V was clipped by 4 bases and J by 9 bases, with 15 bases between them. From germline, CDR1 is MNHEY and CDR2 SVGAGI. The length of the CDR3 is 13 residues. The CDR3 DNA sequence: TGTGCCAGCAGTTGGTACCCCTTTGAGGCCCAGTACTTC. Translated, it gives CASSWYPFEAQYF.

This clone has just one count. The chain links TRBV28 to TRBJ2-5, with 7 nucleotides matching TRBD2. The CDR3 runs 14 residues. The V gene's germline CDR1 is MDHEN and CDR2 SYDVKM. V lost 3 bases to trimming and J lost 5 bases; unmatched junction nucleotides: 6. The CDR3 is CASSFWTGGETQYF. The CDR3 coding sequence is TGTGCCAGCAGTTTTTGGACGGGAGGCGAGACCCAGTACTTC.

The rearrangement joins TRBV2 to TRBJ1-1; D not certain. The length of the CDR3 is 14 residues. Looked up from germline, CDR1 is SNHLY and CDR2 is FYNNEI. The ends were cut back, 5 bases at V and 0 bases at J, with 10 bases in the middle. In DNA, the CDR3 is TGTGCCAGCAGTATCGTCCGAGTGAACACTGAAGCTTTCTTT. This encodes CASSIVRVNTEAFF.

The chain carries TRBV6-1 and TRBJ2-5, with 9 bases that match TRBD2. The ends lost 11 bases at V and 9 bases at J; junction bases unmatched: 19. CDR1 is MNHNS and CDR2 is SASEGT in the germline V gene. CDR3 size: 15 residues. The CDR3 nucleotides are TGTGCCGCACCCGAGGGGGTAGCGGGAGTAGGGGCCCAGTACTTC. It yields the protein CAAPEGVAGVGAQYF.

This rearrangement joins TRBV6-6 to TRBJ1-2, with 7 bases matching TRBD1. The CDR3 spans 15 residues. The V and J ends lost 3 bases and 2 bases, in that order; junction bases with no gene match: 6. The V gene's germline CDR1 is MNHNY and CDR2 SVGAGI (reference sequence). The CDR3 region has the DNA TGTGCCAGCAGTTATCCGGGACAGCCGAACTATGGCTACACCTTC. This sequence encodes CASSYPGQPNYGYTF.

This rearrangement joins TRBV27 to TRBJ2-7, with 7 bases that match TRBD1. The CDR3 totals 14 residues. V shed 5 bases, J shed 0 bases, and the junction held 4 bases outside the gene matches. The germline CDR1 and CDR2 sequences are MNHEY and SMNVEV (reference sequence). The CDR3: CASSTWDSSYEQYF. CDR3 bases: TGTGCCAGCAGTACATGGGACAGCTCCTACGAGCAGTACTTC.

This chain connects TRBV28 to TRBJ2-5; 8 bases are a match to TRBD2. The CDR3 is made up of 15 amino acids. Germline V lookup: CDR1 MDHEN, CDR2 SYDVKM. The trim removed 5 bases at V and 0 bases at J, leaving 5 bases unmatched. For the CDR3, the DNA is TGTGCCAGCAGTCCCATGCGGGAGGACCAAGAGACCCAGTACTTC. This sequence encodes CASSPMREDQETQYF.

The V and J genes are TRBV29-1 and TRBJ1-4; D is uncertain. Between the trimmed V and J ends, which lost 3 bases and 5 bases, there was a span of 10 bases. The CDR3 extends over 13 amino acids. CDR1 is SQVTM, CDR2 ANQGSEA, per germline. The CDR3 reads CSVDDGMNEKLFF. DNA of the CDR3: TGCAGCGTTGATGACGGGATGAATGAAAAACTGTTTTTT. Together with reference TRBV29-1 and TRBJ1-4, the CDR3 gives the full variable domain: SAVISQKPSRDICQRGTSLTIQCQVDSQVTMMFWYRQQPGQSLTLIATANQGSEATYESGFVIDKFPISRPNLTFSTLTVSNMSPEDSSIYLCSVDDGMNEKLFFGSGTQLSVL.

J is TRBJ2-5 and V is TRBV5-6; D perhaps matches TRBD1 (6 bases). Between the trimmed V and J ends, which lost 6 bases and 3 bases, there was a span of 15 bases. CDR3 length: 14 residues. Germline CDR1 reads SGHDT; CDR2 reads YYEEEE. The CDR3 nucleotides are TGTGCCAGCACCCCTTCAGGGGCCGAAGAGACCCAGTACTTC. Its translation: CASTPSGAEETQYF. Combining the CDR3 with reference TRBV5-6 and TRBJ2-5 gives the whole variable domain DAGVTQSPTHLIKTRGQQVTLRCSPKSGHDTVSWYQQALGQGPQFIFQYYEEEERQRGNFPDRFSGHQFPNYSSELNVNALLLGDSALYLCASTPSGAEETQYFGPGTRLLVL.

The CDR3 reads CAWTWGAGTEAFF. CDR3 DNA sequence: TGTGCCTGGACATGGGGCGCGGGGACTGAAGCTTTCTTT. This chain uses TRBV30 with TRBJ1-1; D is perhaps TRBD1 (5 bases). Trimming took off 4 bases at V and 5 bases at J, with 14 bases between the two ends. Germline CDR1 is GTSNPN and CDR2 is SVGIG (reference sequence). The CDR3 runs to 13 residues.

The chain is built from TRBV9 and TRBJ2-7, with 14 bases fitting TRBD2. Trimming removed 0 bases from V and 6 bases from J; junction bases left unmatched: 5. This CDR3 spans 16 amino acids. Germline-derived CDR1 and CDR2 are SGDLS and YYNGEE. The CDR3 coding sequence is TGTGCCAGCAGCGTAGACGGACTAGCGGGGGGCTCCGAGCAGTACTTC. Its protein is CASSVDGLAGGSEQYF.

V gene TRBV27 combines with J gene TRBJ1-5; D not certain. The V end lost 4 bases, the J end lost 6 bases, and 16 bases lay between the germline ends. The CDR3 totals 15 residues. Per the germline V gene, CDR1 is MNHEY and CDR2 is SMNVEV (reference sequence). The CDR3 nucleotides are TGTGCCAGCAGTTCCGACGGGAGAGCGGGTCAGCCCCAGCATTTT. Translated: CASSSDGRAGQPQHF.